Listed below are T cell receptor beta chains from one sample, sequenced in a study of shared clonotypes between healthy human individuals. Method: immunoSEQ multiplex PCR; TCRdb's copy keeps in-frame clones and lacks some. The data hold approximately 530,000 clones, with about 96% observed a single time. The sample comprised naive CD4+ T cells sorted from blood. The receptors originated from a woman in her twenties or thirties in good health. Each CDR3 is given with its conserved first and last residue. D genes are given only for firm matches. The size entry is marked missing in some rows and otherwise reads once, few, many or a size class.

v_gene	abundance	d_gene	j_gene	len	CDR3nt	CDR3aa
TRBV5-1	few	NA	TRBJ2-7	12	TGCGCCAGCGGGAACAGGGCCTACGAGCAGTACTTC	CASGNRAYEQYF
TRBV6-5	NA	TRBD1	TRBJ1-6	14	TGTGCCAGCAGACGGACAGGATCAAATTCACCCCTCCACTTT	CASRRTGSNSPLHF
TRBV7-2	NA	NA	TRBJ1-1	14	TGTGCCAGCAGCTTAGTGACAGGCGGCACTGAAGCTTTCTTT	CASSLVTGGTEAFF
TRBV5-1	NA	NA	TRBJ1-2	14	TGCGCCAGCAGCTTGGGGGGGCCAAACTATGGCTACACCTTC	CASSLGGPNYGYTF
TRBV19	NA	NA	TRBJ2-7	14	TGTGCCAGTAGTATAACGGTCGCCTCCTACGAGCAGTACTTC	CASSITVASYEQYF
TRBV14	NA	NA	TRBJ2-7	15	TGTACCAGCAGCCCGAAGCCAGCTGTATCGCACGAGCAGTACTTC	CTSSPKPAVSHEQYF
TRBV7-2	NA	TRBD2	TRBJ2-7	15	TGTGCCAGCAGTCCTAGCGGGGGGTCGTGGAACGAGCAGTACTTC	CASSPSGGSWNEQYF
TRBV7-6	NA	TRBD2	TRBJ2-7	15	TGTGCCAGCGGGAACTTAGCGGGAGTGGGTAGCGAGCAGTACTTC	CASGNLAGVGSEQYF
TRBV10-3	NA	NA	TRBJ1-6	14	TGTGCCATCAGTGATCCAGGGACTAGTTCACCCCTCCACTTT	CAISDPGTSSPLHF
TRBV2	NA	NA	TRBJ1-5	14	TGTGCCAGAGTTGGCGTAGGTAACAATCAGCCCCAGCATTTT	CARVGVGNNQPQHF
TRBV28	NA	NA	TRBJ1-6	12	TGTGCCAGCAGTTCCCATAATTCACCCCTCCACTTT	CASSSHNSPLHF
TRBV19	once	TRBD1	TRBJ2-2	17	TGTGCCAGTAGCGGACAGGGGGCTCGACAGAACACCGGGGAGCTGTTTTTT	CASSGQGARQNTGELFF
TRBV6-6	NA	NA	TRBJ1-2	14	TGTGCCAGCAGTGCTCAACAGGAGGGCTATGGCTACACCTTC	CASSAQQEGYGYTF
TRBV6-5	NA	NA	TRBJ2-2	13	TGTGCCAGCAGTAGGGTGAGGGGCGGGGAGCTGTTTTTT	CASSRVRGGELFF
TRBV4-2	NA	NA	TRBJ2-2	14	TGTGCCAGCAGCCAAGAACGGCGATCCGGGGAGCTGTTTTTT	CASSQERRSGELFF
TRBV6-6	once	TRBD1	TRBJ1-2	15	TGTGCCAGCAGATTACAGGGGGCAAGGGACTATGGCTACACCTTC	CASRLQGARDYGYTF
TRBV27	NA	NA	TRBJ1-2	16	TGTGCCAGCAGCTCCACCGGACAGCGAACTAACTATGGCTACACCTTC	CASSSTGQRTNYGYTF
TRBV28	NA	NA	TRBJ1-2	12	TGTGCCAGCAGGCCAAGGGTGGATGGCTACACCTTC	CASRPRVDGYTF
TRBV5-5	NA	NA	TRBJ1-1	13	TGTGCCAGCAGCTTGGACCGCGGCCGGACGGGATTCTTT	CASSLDRGRTGFF